The 26 T cell receptor beta chains reported below all come from one sample, sequenced in a study of blood T cell repertoires in COVID-19. Sequencing was performed with immunoSEQ multiplex PCR; in TCRdb, only in-frame clones are kept and a portion is missing. The sample records some 150,000 clones, about 84% being singletons. The material sequenced was peripheral blood. These receptors all stem from a human donor in a cohort sampled during active COVID-19.

This clone was seen once. This chain uses TRBV18 with TRBJ2-5; weak D call: TRBD2 (6 bases). The CDR3 covers 13 residues. V shed 0 bases and J shed 5 bases, with 7 bases lying between them. The germline CDR1 and CDR2 sequences are KGHSH and LQKENI. The CDR3 reads CASSPPAGETQYF. The CDR3, as DNA: TGTGCCAGCTCACCACCTGCGGGGGAGACCCAGTACTTC.

This chain links TRBV4-3 with TRBJ2-3; 9 bases are a match to TRBD1. Germline CDR1 and CDR2: LGHNA and YSLEER. The CDR3 is 16 amino acids. V shed 3 bases and J 1 base; nucleotides not matched to a gene: 5. CDR3 DNA sequence: TGCGCCAGCAGCCACGGACAGGGGCGGGGCACAGATACGCAGTATTTT. As protein: CASSHGQGRGTDTQYF.

This chain links TRBV7-9 with TRBJ1-6; a possible D gene is TRBD1 (6 bases). The CDR3 spans 14 residues. V was pared by 2 bases and J by 7 bases, with 9 bases between. Per the germline V gene, CDR1 is SEHNR and CDR2 is FQNEAQ (reference sequence). CDR3 coding DNA: TGTGCCAGCAGCTTACAGGGGCCCAATTCACCCCTCCACTTT. As protein: CASSLQGPNSPLHF.

The CDR3 here is CASSSGTGYTGELFF. DNA of the CDR3: TGTGCCAGCAGTTCCGGGACTGGCTACACCGGGGAGCTGTTTTTT. J is TRBJ2-2 and V is TRBV7-2, with D perhaps TRBD2 (6 bases). The CDR3 extends over 15 amino acids. Per germline, CDR1 SGHTA and CDR2 FQGNSA. V shed 6 bases and J shed 3 bases, with 14 bases lying between them.

This clone was observed once. The genes are TRBV3-1 (or the pseudogene TRBV3-2) and TRBJ2-1, with D possibly TRBD1 on 6 matching bases. The CDR3 has 14 amino acids. The germline V gene encodes CDR1 LGHDT and CDR2 YNNKEL (reference sequence). Trimming took 4 bases from V and 7 from J, leaving 14 bases between them. This CDR3 is CASSPNPGHNEQFF. CDR3 bases: TGTGCCAGCAGCCCGAATCCGGGACATAATGAGCAGTTCTTC.

The genes are TRBV19 and TRBJ1-2, with TRBD1 matching 7 bases. Trimming took 7 bases from V and 5 from J; bases not matched to a gene: 10. CDR3 length: 14 residues. The V gene's germline CDR1 is LNHDA and CDR2 SQIVND (reference sequence). The chain's CDR3 is CASTEGARRYGYTF. The CDR3 bases are TGTGCCAGTACGGAGGGGGCGCGTCGGTATGGCTACACCTTC.

V gene TRBV19 combines with J gene TRBJ1-2, with TRBD1 identical over 7 bases. This CDR3 is built from 15 residues. The junction had 9 bases not matched to a gene; V was cut back by 7 bases and J by 1 base. From germline, CDR1 is LNHDA and CDR2 SQIVND (reference sequence). The CDR3 DNA follows: TGTGCCAGTACGGGCCCCGGACAGGTTAACTATGGCTACACCTTC. It codes for CASTGPGQVNYGYTF.

The table lists this clone with a few counts. The sample has other DNA sequences that encode this CDR3 too. This sequence joins TRBV5-1 and TRBJ2-5; 10 bases are shared with TRBD2. There are 16 residues in the CDR3. V lost 0 bases and J lost 3; bases outside the gene matches: 5. Germline V gene lookup returns CDR1 SGHRS and CDR2 YFSETQ. Here the CDR3 reads CASSLGPAGGEETQYF. The CDR3 DNA is TGCGCCAGCAGCTTGGGCCCAGCGGGGGGGGAAGAGACCCAGTACTTC.

The V gene is TRBV29-1, the J gene TRBJ1-2; D might be TRBD1 (5 bases). This CDR3 is 12 amino acids long. Germline loops: CDR1 SQVTM, CDR2 ANQGSEA. V shed 1 base and J shed 8 bases, with 11 bases lying between them. The CDR3 coding sequence is TGCAGCGTTGAAGTAGGAAGGGGCGGCTACACCTTC. This gives the protein CSVEVGRGGYTF.

V and J are TRBV11-1 and TRBJ2-1, with no clear D. The CDR3 is 12 amino acids. Germline lookup yields CDR1 SGHAT and CDR2 FQDESV (reference sequence). V was cut by 1 base and J by 9 bases, with 7 bases left in between. CDR3 sequence (DNA): TGTGCCAGCAGCTTAGGTGCGAGTGAGCAGTTCTTC. This gives the protein CASSLGASEQFF.

The V gene is TRBV23-1, the J gene TRBJ2-7, with 8 bases that match TRBD1. TRBV23-1 is labeled an ORF, and its function is uncertain. V lost 3 bases and J lost 4; bases outside the gene matches: 11. This CDR3 has 16 residues. The CDR3 here is CASSHLRVTGGYEQYF. CDR3 in DNA: TGCGCCAGCAGTCACCTCCGAGTAACAGGGGGTTACGAGCAGTACTTC.

CDR3 in DNA: TGTGCCAGCAGCTTAGCCGGGGTCAGAGAGACCCAGTACTTC. Its protein is CASSLAGVRETQYF. V usage is TRBV11-2 and J usage is TRBJ2-5; maybe TRBD2 (5 bases). The V end lost 1 base, the J end lost 4 bases, and 10 bases lay between the germline ends. Germline lookup yields CDR1 SGHAT and CDR2 FQNNGV. The CDR3 contains 14 residues. Using reference TRBV11-2 and TRBJ2-5 for the parts outside the CDR3, the full variable domain is EAGVAQSPRYKIIEKRQSVAFWCNPISGHATLYWYQQILGQGPKLLIQFQNNGVVDDSQLPKDRFSAERLKGVDSTLKIQPAKLEDSAVYLCASSLAGVRETQYFGPGTRLLVL.

The chain carries TRBV18 and TRBJ1-6; 7 positions match TRBD1. Germline V gives CDR1 KGHSH, CDR2 LQKENI. CDR3 length: 16 residues. After removal of 2 bases from V and 7 bases from J, the junction contained 8 bases not matched to a gene. The CDR3 region is CASSPEIGQVNSPLHF. CDR3 nucleotides: TGTGCCAGCTCACCAGAAATTGGACAGGTCAATTCACCCCTCCACTTT.

This clone was detected once. The rearrangement joins TRBV5-1 to TRBJ2-7, with 12 bases matching TRBD2. V trimming: 3 bases; J trimming: 2 bases; junction bases outside the gene matches: 6. CDR3 length: 16 residues. Germline values: CDR1 SGHRS, CDR2 YFSETQ. The CDR3 DNA sequence: TGCGCCAGCAGCTCCGGACTAGCGGGAACAACCTACGAGCAGTACTTC. Protein product: CASSSGLAGTTYEQYF.

The CDR3 loop reads CASSGTADRTGEAFF. The CDR3 DNA reads as TGTGCCAGCAGTGGAACCGCGGACAGGACGGGTGAAGCTTTCTTT. The chain has TRBV2 and TRBJ1-1; 7 bases are a match to TRBD1. Germline V CDR1 and CDR2: SNHLY, FYNNEI. The V gene end was trimmed by 4 bases and the J gene end by 7 bases; junction bases not matched to a gene: 12. This CDR3 region has 15 residues.

This chain uses TRBV9 with TRBJ2-2, with 12 positions matching TRBD2. The CDR3 has 16 residues. V was pared by 4 bases and J by 7 bases, with 8 bases of the junction left unmatched. Germline CDR1 reads SGDLS; CDR2 reads YYNGEE. Here the CDR3 reads CASSSWTSGAGGELFF. CDR3 sequence (DNA): TGTGCCAGCAGCTCATGGACTAGCGGGGCGGGCGGGGAGCTGTTTTTT.

The genes are TRBV11-2 and TRBJ1-4; no firm D call. V lost 5 bases to trimming and J lost 7 bases, with 17 bases between them. The CDR3 has 15 amino acids. Germline values: CDR1 SGHAT, CDR2 FQNNGV. CDR3: CASSPDGVNSEKLFF. In DNA, the CDR3 is TGTGCCAGCAGCCCGGACGGGGTCAATAGTGAAAAACTGTTTTTT.

The V gene is TRBV5-4, the J gene TRBJ1-6, with 8 bases matching TRBD1. Germline V CDR1 and CDR2: SGHNT, YYREEE (reference sequence). The CDR3 has 14 amino acids. The V segment lost 4 bases and the J segment 12 bases; nucleotides outside the gene matches: 9. Written as DNA, the CDR3 is TGTGCCAGCAGCCTGGCCGACAGGGGTTTACCCCTCCACTTT. Amino acid sequence: CASSLADRGLPLHF. The full variable domain, in which reference TRBV5-4 and TRBJ1-6 provide the parts outside the CDR3, is ETGVTQSPTHLIKTRGQQVTLRCSSQSGHNTVSWYQQALGQGPQFIFQYYREEENGRGNFPPRFSGLQFPNYSSELNVNALELDDSALYLCASSLADRGLPLHFGNGTRLTVT.

The genes are TRBV2 and TRBJ1-6; 8 bases align to TRBD1. V trimming: 8 bases; J trimming: 6 bases; junction bases outside the gene matches: 6. The CDR3 covers 14 residues. The germline V gene encodes CDR1 SNHLY and CDR2 FYNNEI. The CDR3 protein is CASDRGVSNSPLHF. CDR3 in DNA: TGTGCCAGCGACAGGGGAGTTTCTAATTCACCCCTCCACTTT.

The table lists this clone with a count of one. The chain employs TRBV12-3 or TRBV12-4 and TRBJ2-4; D call uncertain. V shed 1 base and J shed 7 bases, with 5 bases lying between them. The CDR3 runs to 12 residues. The CDR3 DNA reads as TGTGCCAGCAGTTTAGACAGCAACATTCAGTACTTC. It yields the protein CASSLDSNIQYF.

The chain uses TRBV7-8 and TRBJ2-1; possible D gene TRBD2, 7 bases. The CDR3 totals 17 residues. Trimming removed 4 bases at V and 9 bases at J, with 25 bases between. Per germline, CDR1 SGHVS and CDR2 FQNEAQ. The DNA for the CDR3 is TGTGCCAGCAGCTCCAAAACCCATTCGAAGGGGGGGGGTGAGCAGTTCTTC. This translates into CASSSKTHSKGGGEQFF.

The genes are TRBV18 and TRBJ2-3; 10 positions match TRBD2. Germline loops: CDR1 KGHSH, CDR2 LQKENI. The V segment lost 6 bases and the J segment 8 bases; nucleotides outside the gene matches: 14. The CDR3 has 16 residues. The CDR3: CASSSLAGPPQSTQYF. CDR3 sequence (DNA): TGTGCCAGCTCCTCACTAGCGGGGCCCCCTCAGAGTACGCAGTATTTT.

V usage is TRBV21-1 and J usage is TRBJ1-1; TRBD1, the table's D call, lacks a check against the DNA. TRBV21-1 is given as a pseudogene. The length of the CDR3 is 15 residues. This CDR3 reads CASSKWWNSPTEAFF. The CDR3 DNA follows: TGTGCCAGCAGCAAATGGTGGAACAGTCCCACTGAAGCTTTCTTT.

In this sample, this clone turned up once. The rearrangement links TRBV11-2 to TRBJ2-7, with D perhaps TRBD1 (5 bases). V lost 5 bases and J lost 0, with 17 bases in between. The CDR3 consists of 16 residues. The germline V gene has CDR1 SGHAT and CDR2 FQNNGV. CDR3 sequence (DNA): TGTGCCAGCAGCCCTGTCCAGGGCAGGGCCTCCTACGAGCAGTACTTC. Its translation is CASSPVQGRASYEQYF.

The chain combines TRBV14 with TRBJ1-4; no definite D call. The CDR3 is 15 amino acids. V lost 4 bases to trimming and J lost 3 bases, with 12 bases between them. Germline V gives CDR1 SGHDN, CDR2 FVKESK. The CDR3 DNA is TGTGCCAGCAGCCCTCAGTTCCTGGCTAATGAAAAACTGTTTTTT. It encodes CASSPQFLANEKLFF. Drawing the rest from reference TRBV14 and TRBJ1-4, the complete variable domain is EAGVTQFPSHSVIEKGQTVTLRCDPISGHDNLYWYRRVMGKEIKFLLHFVKESKQDESGMPNNRFLAERTGGTYSTLKVQPAELEDSGVYFCASSPQFLANEKLFFGSGTQLSVL.

J is TRBJ2-7 and V is TRBV5-1; no reliable D call. The CDR3 spans 16 residues. V lost 3 bases and J lost 0, with 16 bases in between. Germline V gives CDR1 SGHRS, CDR2 YFSETQ. Written as DNA, the CDR3 is TGCGCCAGCAGCTCGGTAGTTACTGCAAGCTCCTACGAGCAGTACTTC. This encodes CASSSVVTASSYEQYF.